Presented here are 28 T cell receptor beta chains from one specimen sequenced in a study of CD8+ T cells in alopecia areata. cDNA serving as the sequencing template came from extracted, reverse transcribed RNA. The data were produced by immunoSEQ multiplex PCR, yet TCRdb's version contains in-frame clones alone and is incomplete. The sample yields under 300,000 clones, under 70% seen once. This specimen was CD4+ T cells sorted from blood, taken at week 0. These receptor sequences come from a human donor with alopecia areata.

The V gene is TRBV5-6, the J gene TRBJ1-5, with D tentatively TRBD1 (6 bases). Trimming took off 2 bases at V and 0 bases at J, with 9 bases between the two ends. This CDR3 comprises 15 residues. The V gene's germline CDR1 is SGHDT and CDR2 YYEEEE. CDR3 residues: CASSFGQTSNQPQHF. The DNA for the CDR3 is TGTGCCAGCAGCTTCGGACAGACTAGCAATCAGCCCCAGCATTTT.

The chain joins TRBV29-1 to TRBJ2-5, with D perhaps matching TRBD2 (5 bases). The CDR3 spans 12 residues. Germline V gene data show CDR1 as SQVTM and CDR2 as ANQGSEA. Here the CDR3 reads CTYRPWEETQYF. For the CDR3, the DNA is TGCACCTACAGACCCTGGGAGGAGACCCAGTACTTC.

The genes are TRBV29-1 and TRBJ2-3; 9 bases are a match to TRBD2. In germline, CDR1 is SQVTM, CDR2 ANQGSEA. This CDR3 comprises 14 residues. After removal of 7 bases from V and 6 bases from J, the junction contained 11 bases not matched to a gene. CDR3 amino acids: CSAPLAGLFDTQYF. In DNA, the CDR3 is TGCAGCGCCCCTCTAGCGGGGTTATTCGATACGCAGTATTTT.

This clone was detected many times. The chain is built from TRBV11-2 and TRBJ1-1; 7 nucleotides agree with TRBD1. Germline V gene data show CDR1 as SGHAT and CDR2 as FQNNGV. The CDR3 spans 15 residues. The trim removed 5 bases at V and 6 bases at J, leaving 12 bases unmatched. The CDR3 bases are TGTGCCAGCAGCACTCCACAGGGGCGAATCGCTGAAGCTTTCTTT. Its translation: CASSTPQGRIAEAFF.

The CDR3 protein is CASSFSGTAYGYTF. DNA of the CDR3: TGTGCCAGCAGCTTCTCCGGGACAGCCTATGGCTACACCTTC. The chain employs TRBV7-8 and TRBJ1-2; TRBD1 agrees at 7 bases. The CDR3 runs to 14 residues. Germline values: CDR1 SGHVS, CDR2 FQNEAQ. The ends lost 3 bases at V and 4 bases at J; junction bases unmatched: 5.

This clone was counted between two and nine times. J is TRBJ2-2 and V is TRBV5-1, with D hard to call. Germline V lookup: CDR1 SGHRS, CDR2 YFSETQ. V lost 0 bases and J 2 bases, leaving 5 bases between the germline ends. This CDR3 is 14 amino acids long. CDR3 residues: CASSLVTNTGELFF. The CDR3, as DNA: TGCGCCAGCAGCTTGGTCACAAACACCGGGGAGCTGTTTTTT.

The chain recombines TRBV7-9 with TRBJ1-2; maybe TRBD1 (5 bases). Trimming left V 7 bases short and J 2 bases short, with 17 bases between. The CDR3 contains 15 residues. The germline V gene encodes CDR1 SEHNR and CDR2 FQNEAQ (reference sequence). CDR3 region: CASIPGQETNYGYTF. Here the CDR3 DNA reads TGTGCCAGCATCCCAGGGCAGGAGACCAACTATGGCTACACCTTC.

The sample holds a few counts of this clone. The genes are TRBV5-1 and TRBJ1-1; D is undetermined. The CDR3 is 12 amino acids. CDR1 is SGHRS, CDR2 YFSETQ, per germline. V was cut by 2 bases and J by 5 bases, with 7 bases left in between. CDR3 nucleotides: TGCGCCAGCAGCTTTTCTGGGACTGAAGCTTTCTTT. This gives the protein CASSFSGTEAFF.

This chain links TRBV30 with TRBJ2-5; 7 nucleotides match TRBD1. V was pared by 1 base and J by 5 bases, with 19 bases of the junction left unmatched. This CDR3 comprises 18 residues. Germline CDR1 GTSNPN, CDR2 SVGIG (reference sequence). The CDR3 spells CAWSGLQGNPMNWETQYF. The DNA for the CDR3 is TGTGCCTGGAGTGGCCTACAGGGGAATCCTATGAATTGGGAGACCCAGTACTTC.

The chain combines TRBV14 with TRBJ2-5; 9 bases fit TRBD1. V gave up 2 bases and J gave up 5 bases; unmatched junction bases: 6. Germline CDR1 and CDR2: SGHDN and FVKESK. The CDR3 extends over 15 amino acids. The CDR3 DNA reads TGTGCCAGCAGCCAAAGGACAGGGGCCGGGGAGACCCAGTACTTC. It encodes CASSQRTGAGETQYF.

For the CDR3, the DNA is TGTGCCTGGACGAGAAAACCAATTAACTATGGCTACACCTTC. Protein sequence: CAWTRKPINYGYTF. The gene calls are TRBV30 and TRBJ1-2, with D unresolved. V lost 4 bases and J 1 base, leaving 13 bases between the germline ends. This CDR3 has 14 amino acids. The germline V gene has CDR1 GTSNPN and CDR2 SVGIG (reference sequence).

This clone has a single count. V usage is TRBV25-1 and J usage is TRBJ2-5; perhaps TRBD1 as D (7 bases). Deletions cut 5 bases from V and 2 bases from J, with 15 bases between. The CDR3 totals 15 residues. Germline-derived CDR1 and CDR2 are MGHDK and SYGVNS. The chain's CDR3 is CASSMSGGLQETQYF. The DNA for the CDR3 is TGTGCCAGCAGTATGTCAGGGGGACTTCAAGAGACCCAGTACTTC.

This clone was detected only a few times. The genes are TRBV10-3 and TRBJ2-7; 7 bases match TRBD1. The V gene end was trimmed by 3 bases and the J gene end by 1 base; junction bases not matched to a gene: 6. The CDR3 is 15 amino acids. Germline assignment: CDR1 ENHRY and CDR2 SYGVKD. The CDR3 here is CAISDSRDSSYEQYF. For the CDR3, the DNA is TGTGCCATCAGTGACTCACGGGACAGTTCCTACGAGCAGTACTTC.

V usage is TRBV25-1 and J usage is TRBJ1-6; perhaps TRBD1 as D (5 bases). Germline CDR1 and CDR2: MGHDK and SYGVNS. V lost 6 bases to trimming and J lost 7 bases, with 13 bases between them. The CDR3 has 14 amino acids. The CDR3, as DNA: TGTGCCAGCAGGGAGGGGACGAACAATTCACCCCTCCACTTT. It specifies CASREGTNNSPLHF.

This clone has only a few counts. The genes are TRBV19 and TRBJ2-7; tentatively, D is TRBD2 (5 bases). The germline V gene has CDR1 LNHDA and CDR2 SQIVND (reference sequence). The CDR3 is 12 amino acids. The V end was cut by 10 bases, the J end by 3 bases, with 13 bases between. The CDR3 reads CATSRGVYEQYF. The DNA for the CDR3 is TGTGCCACATCCCGGGGAGTCTACGAGCAGTACTTC.

This chain connects TRBV4-1 to TRBJ2-7; 10 bases agree with TRBD2. J lost 3 bases, V lost 3 bases, and 2 bases had no gene match. Germline V lookup: CDR1 MGHRA, CDR2 YSYEKL. CDR3 length: 14 amino acids. Here the CDR3 reads CASSHSSGGYEQYF. The CDR3 nucleotides are TGCGCCAGCAGCCACTCTAGCGGGGGCTACGAGCAGTACTTC.

The rearrangement uses TRBV5-1 and TRBJ1-2; 8 nucleotides line up with TRBD1. The CDR3 is 15 amino acids. Germline V gene sequence: CDR1 SGHRS, CDR2 YFSETQ. With V trimmed by 1 base and J by 4 bases, 6 bases remained unmatched. The CDR3 protein is CASSLRAGGTYGYTF. The CDR3 DNA reads TGCGCCAGCAGCTTGAGGGCAGGGGGCACCTATGGCTACACCTTC.

This clone was observed once. The chain carries TRBV18 and TRBJ2-7, with unresolved D. This CDR3 is built from 13 residues. V dropped 4 bases and J dropped 9 bases, with 16 bases sitting between them. Germline values: CDR1 KGHSH, CDR2 LQKENI. The CDR3 nucleotides are TGTGCCAGCTCACTCGGCACTCAAACGGGGCAGTACTTC. It encodes CASSLGTQTGQYF.

CDR3 amino acids: CATDQWVTRDPSLFTDTQYF. The DNA for the CDR3 is TGTGCCACCGATCAATGGGTCACTCGGGACCCCTCTCTATTCACAGATACGCAGTATTTT. The chain recombines TRBV15 with TRBJ2-3; D might be TRBD1 or TRBD2, each matching 5 bases. V was trimmed by 8 bases and J by 2 bases, leaving 32 bases between them. Germline CDR1 is LNHNV and CDR2 is YYDKDF (reference sequence). CDR3 length: 20 amino acids.

The chain combines TRBV4-1 with TRBJ2-2; TRBD1 agrees at 7 bases. Trimming cost V 0 bases and J 7 bases; bases outside gene matches: 23. The CDR3 totals 21 residues. Germline CDR1 and CDR2: MGHRA and YSYEKL. CDR3 nucleotides: TGCGCCAGCAGCCAAGATCCATCGACCGTGGCAGGGGGTTCGAATGGCGGGGAGCTGTTTTTT. It is translated as CASSQDPSTVAGGSNGGELFF.

The genes are TRBV2 and TRBJ1-5; D is possibly TRBD1 (6 bases). CDR1 is SNHLY and CDR2 is FYNNEI in the germline V gene. This CDR3 spans 14 amino acids. The V end lost 3 bases, the J end lost 6 bases, and 12 bases lay between the germline ends. CDR3 in DNA: TGTGCCAGCAGTGACGGACAGCTGAGTCAGCCCCAGCATTTT. Translated, it gives CASSDGQLSQPQHF.

The chain combines TRBV13 with TRBJ1-1; D ambiguous. Deletions cut 2 bases from V and 1 base from J, with 5 bases between. This CDR3 is built from 13 residues. Germline V CDR1 and CDR2: PRHDT, FYEKMQ (reference sequence). The CDR3 here is CASSLRRNTEAFF. The CDR3 region has the DNA TGTGCCAGCAGCTTAAGGAGGAACACTGAAGCTTTCTTT.

This clone was counted a few times. CDR3 in amino acids: CSVRSDRVNTEAFF. Written as DNA, the CDR3 is TGCAGCGTTCGTTCGGATCGCGTGAACACTGAAGCTTTCTTT. This chain connects TRBV29-1 to TRBJ1-1; D not certain. Trimming cost V 5 bases and J 0 bases, with 13 bases left between them. This CDR3 has 14 amino acids. Germline-derived CDR1 and CDR2 are SQVTM and ANQGSEA.

The chain couples TRBV4-3 to TRBJ2-7, with a possible D match to TRBD2 (5 bases). Germline V gives CDR1 LGHNA, CDR2 YSLEER. CDR3 length: 11 residues. V shed 3 bases and J shed 12 bases, with 12 bases lying between them. The CDR3 nucleotides read TGCGCCAGCAGCCATTACGTCGAGGGGTACTTC. Encoded protein: CASSHYVEGYF.

The chain has TRBV29-1 and TRBJ2-1, with TRBD1 matching over 8 bases. J lost 7 bases, V lost 2 bases, and 1 base had no gene match. Germline CDR1 is SQVTM and CDR2 is ANQGSEA. The CDR3 spans 12 residues. CDR3 nucleotides: TGCAGCGTTGAACAGGGGGCGAATGAGCAGTTCTTC. Translated: CSVEQGANEQFF.

The chain carries TRBV25-1 and TRBJ1-6; D unclear. The V end lost 2 bases, the J end lost 8 bases, and 7 bases lay between the germline ends. CDR1 MGHDK and CDR2 SYGVNS come from the germline V gene. The CDR3 has 13 amino acids. The CDR3 loop reads CASSERRYSPLHF. The CDR3 nucleotides read TGTGCCAGCAGTGAACGGAGGTATTCACCCCTCCACTTT.

This clone was detected only a few times. Other DNA sequences from this sample encode an identical CDR3 as well. The chain uses TRBV30 and TRBJ1-5, with D possibly TRBD1 on 5 matching bases. Germline V gives CDR1 GTSNPN, CDR2 SVGIG (reference sequence). V lost 0 bases, J lost 7 bases, and 10 bases lay in between. The CDR3 contains 13 residues. The CDR3 here is CAWSVQGSQPQHF. The CDR3 DNA sequence: TGTGCCTGGAGTGTTCAGGGCAGCCAGCCCCAGCATTTT. The whole variable domain, remainder taken from reference TRBV30 and TRBJ1-5, is SQTIHQWPATLVQPVGSPLSLECTVEGTSNPNLYWYRQAAGRGLQLLFYSVGIGQISSEVPQNLSASRPQDRQFILSSKKLLLSDSGFYLCAWSVQGSQPQHFGDGTRLSIL.

The chain recombines TRBV5-1 with TRBJ2-3; 9 positions agree with TRBD2. Per the germline V gene, CDR1 is SGHRS and CDR2 is YFSETQ. The CDR3 has 13 amino acids. After removal of 5 bases from V and 6 bases from J, the junction contained 4 bases not matched to a gene. The CDR3 here is CASSLAGFDTQYF. DNA of the CDR3: TGCGCCAGCAGTCTAGCGGGGTTCGATACGCAGTATTTT. Using reference TRBV5-1 and TRBJ2-3 for the parts outside the CDR3, the full variable domain is KAGVTQTPRYLIKTRGQQVTLSCSPISGHRSVSWYQQTPGQGLQFLFEYFSETQRNKGNFPGRFSGRQFSNSRSEMNVSTLELGDSALYLCASSLAGFDTQYFGPGTRLTVL.